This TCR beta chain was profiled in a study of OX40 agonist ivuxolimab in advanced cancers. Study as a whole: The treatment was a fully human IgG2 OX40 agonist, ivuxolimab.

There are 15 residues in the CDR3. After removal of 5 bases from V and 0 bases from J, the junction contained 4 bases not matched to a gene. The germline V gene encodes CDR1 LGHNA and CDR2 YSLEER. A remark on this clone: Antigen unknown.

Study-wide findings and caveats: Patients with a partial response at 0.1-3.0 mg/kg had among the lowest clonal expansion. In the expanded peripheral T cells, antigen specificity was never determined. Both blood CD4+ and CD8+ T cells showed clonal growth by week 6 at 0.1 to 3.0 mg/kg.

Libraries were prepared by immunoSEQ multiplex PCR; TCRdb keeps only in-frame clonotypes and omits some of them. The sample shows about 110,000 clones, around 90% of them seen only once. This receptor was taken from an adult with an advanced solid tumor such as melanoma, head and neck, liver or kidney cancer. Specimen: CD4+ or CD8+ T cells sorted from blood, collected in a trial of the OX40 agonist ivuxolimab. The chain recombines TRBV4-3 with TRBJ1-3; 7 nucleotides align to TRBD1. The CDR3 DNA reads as TGCGCCAGCAGCTATGGGACAGACTCTGGAAACACCATATATTTT. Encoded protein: CASSYGTDSGNTIYF.